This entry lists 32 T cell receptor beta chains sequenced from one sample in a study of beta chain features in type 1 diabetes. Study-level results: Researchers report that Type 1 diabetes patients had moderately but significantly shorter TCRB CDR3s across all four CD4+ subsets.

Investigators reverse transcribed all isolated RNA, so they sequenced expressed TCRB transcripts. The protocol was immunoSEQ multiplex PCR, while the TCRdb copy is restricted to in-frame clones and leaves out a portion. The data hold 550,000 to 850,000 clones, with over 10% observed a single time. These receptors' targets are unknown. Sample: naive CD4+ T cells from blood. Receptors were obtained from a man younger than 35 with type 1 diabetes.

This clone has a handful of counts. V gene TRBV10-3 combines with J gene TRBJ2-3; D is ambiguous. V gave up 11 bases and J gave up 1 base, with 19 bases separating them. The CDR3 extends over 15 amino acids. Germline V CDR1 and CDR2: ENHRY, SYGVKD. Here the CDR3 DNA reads TGTGCCTCGAAAGGCGCGTCCCTCGGCACAGATACGCAGTATTTT. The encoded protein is CASKGASLGTDTQYF.

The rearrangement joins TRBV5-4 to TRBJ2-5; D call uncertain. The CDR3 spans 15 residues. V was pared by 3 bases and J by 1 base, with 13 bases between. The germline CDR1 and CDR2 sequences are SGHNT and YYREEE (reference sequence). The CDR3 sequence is CASSSVNGLQETQYF. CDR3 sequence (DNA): TGTGCCAGCAGCTCAGTAAATGGCCTCCAAGAGACCCAGTACTTC.

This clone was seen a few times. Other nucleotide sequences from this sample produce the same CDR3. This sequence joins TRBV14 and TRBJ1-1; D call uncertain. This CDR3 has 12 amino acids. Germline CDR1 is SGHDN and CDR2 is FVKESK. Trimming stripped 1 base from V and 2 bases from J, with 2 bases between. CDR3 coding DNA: TGTGCCAGCAGCCAAGGAAACACTGAAGCTTTCTTT. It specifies CASSQGNTEAFF.

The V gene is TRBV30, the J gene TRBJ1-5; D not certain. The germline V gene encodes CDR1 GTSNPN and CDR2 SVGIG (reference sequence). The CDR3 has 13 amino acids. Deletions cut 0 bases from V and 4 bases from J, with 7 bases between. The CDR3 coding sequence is TGTGCCTGGAGTGTCGACTTTAATCAGCCCCAGCATTTT. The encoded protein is CAWSVDFNQPQHF.

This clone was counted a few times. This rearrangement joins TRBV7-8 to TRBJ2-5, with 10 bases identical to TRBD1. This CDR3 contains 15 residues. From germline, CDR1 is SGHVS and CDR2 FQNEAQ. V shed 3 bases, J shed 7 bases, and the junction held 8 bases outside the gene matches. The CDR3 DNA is TGTGCCAGCAGCTTTTTAACAGGGGACAGGGGGACCCAGTACTTC. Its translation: CASSFLTGDRGTQYF.

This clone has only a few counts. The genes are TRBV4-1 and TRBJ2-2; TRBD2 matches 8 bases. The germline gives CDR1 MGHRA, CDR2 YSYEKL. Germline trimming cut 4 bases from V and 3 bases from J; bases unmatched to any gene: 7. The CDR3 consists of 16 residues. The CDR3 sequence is CASSRTGLDHTGELFF. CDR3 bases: TGCGCCAGCAGCCGGACGGGACTAGACCACACCGGGGAGCTGTTTTTT.

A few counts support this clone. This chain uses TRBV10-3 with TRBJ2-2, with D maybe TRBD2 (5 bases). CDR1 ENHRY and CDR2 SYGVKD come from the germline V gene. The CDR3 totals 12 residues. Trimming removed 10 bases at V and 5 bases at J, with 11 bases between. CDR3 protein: CATSRETGELFF. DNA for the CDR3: TGTGCCACCTCTCGGGAAACCGGGGAGCTGTTTTTT.

The CDR3, as DNA: TGTGCCAGCAGCCCTCAGACTAGCGGGGGGGCCTCAGATACGCAGTATTTT. Translated: CASSPQTSGGASDTQYF. The V gene is TRBV5-4, the J gene TRBJ2-3; 14 bases align to TRBD2. The CDR3 loop spans 17 amino acids. Germline values: CDR1 SGHNT, CDR2 YYREEE (reference sequence). Trimming removed 4 bases from V and 4 bases from J; junction bases left unmatched: 8.

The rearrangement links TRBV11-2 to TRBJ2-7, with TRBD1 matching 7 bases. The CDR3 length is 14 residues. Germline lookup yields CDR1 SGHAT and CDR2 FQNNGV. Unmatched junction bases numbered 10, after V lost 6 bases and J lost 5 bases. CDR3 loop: CASRSIQGSHEQYF. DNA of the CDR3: TGTGCCAGCAGGTCCATACAGGGGTCCCACGAGCAGTACTTC.

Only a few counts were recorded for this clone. CDR3 coding DNA: TGTGCTAGTGGTTTGGCACCGGGTTTGACCAAAAACATTCAGTACTTC. Protein sequence: CASGLAPGLTKNIQYF. V usage is TRBV12-5 and J usage is TRBJ2-4; D gene uncertain. Germline CDR1 and CDR2: LGHNT and FRNRAP. The CDR3 extends over 16 amino acids. The V and J ends lost 1 base and 2 bases respectively, with 12 bases between them.

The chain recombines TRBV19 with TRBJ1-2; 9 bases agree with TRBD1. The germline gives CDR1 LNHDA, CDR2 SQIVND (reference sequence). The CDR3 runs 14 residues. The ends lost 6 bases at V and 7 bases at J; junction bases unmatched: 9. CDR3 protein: CASRTTGGAGGYTF. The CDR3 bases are TGTGCCAGTAGGACCACAGGGGGCGCAGGTGGCTACACCTTC.

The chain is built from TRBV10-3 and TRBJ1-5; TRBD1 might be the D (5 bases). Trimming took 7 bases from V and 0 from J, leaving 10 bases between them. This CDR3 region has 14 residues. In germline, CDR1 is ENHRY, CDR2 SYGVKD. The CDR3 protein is CAIKDTYSNQPQHF. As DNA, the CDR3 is TGTGCCATCAAGGACACTTATAGCAATCAGCCCCAGCATTTT.

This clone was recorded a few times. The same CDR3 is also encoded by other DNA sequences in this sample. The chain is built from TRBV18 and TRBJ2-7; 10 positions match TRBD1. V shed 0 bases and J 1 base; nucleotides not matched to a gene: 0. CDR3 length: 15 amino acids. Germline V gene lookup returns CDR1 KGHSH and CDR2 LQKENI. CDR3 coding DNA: TGTGCCAGCTCACCACCGGGACAGGGGTCCTACGAGCAGTACTTC. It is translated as CASSPPGQGSYEQYF.

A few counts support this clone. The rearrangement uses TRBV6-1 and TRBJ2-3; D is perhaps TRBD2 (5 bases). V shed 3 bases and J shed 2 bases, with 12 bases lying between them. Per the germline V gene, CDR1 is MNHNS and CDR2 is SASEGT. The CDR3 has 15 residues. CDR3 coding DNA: TGTGCCAGCAGTGACCTAGCCGGGGTCACAGATACGCAGTATTTT. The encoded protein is CASSDLAGVTDTQYF.

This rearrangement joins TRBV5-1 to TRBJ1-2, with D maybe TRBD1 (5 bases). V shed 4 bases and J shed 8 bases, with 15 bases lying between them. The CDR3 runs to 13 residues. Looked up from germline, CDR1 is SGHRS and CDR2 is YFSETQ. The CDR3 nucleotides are TGCGCCAGCAGCGACCGGGACCTTACCGGCTACACCTTC. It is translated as CASSDRDLTGYTF. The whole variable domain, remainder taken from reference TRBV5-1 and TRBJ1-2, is KAGVTQTPRYLIKTRGQQVTLSCSPISGHRSVSWYQQTPGQGLQFLFEYFSETQRNKGNFPGRFSGRQFSNSRSEMNVSTLELGDSALYLCASSDRDLTGYTFGSGTRLTVV.

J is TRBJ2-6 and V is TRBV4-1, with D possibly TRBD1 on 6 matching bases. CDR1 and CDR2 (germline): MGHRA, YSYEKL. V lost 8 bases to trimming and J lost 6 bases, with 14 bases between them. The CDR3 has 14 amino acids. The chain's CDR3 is CASHQGKMANVLTF. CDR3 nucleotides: TGCGCCAGCCACCAGGGGAAGATGGCCAACGTCCTGACTTTC.

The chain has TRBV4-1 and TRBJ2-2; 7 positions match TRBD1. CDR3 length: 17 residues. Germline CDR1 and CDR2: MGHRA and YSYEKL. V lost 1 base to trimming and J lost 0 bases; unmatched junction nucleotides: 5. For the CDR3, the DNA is TGCGCCAGCAGCCAAGCCCCGGGACAGACGAACACCGGGGAGCTGTTTTTT. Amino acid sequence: CASSQAPGQTNTGELFF.

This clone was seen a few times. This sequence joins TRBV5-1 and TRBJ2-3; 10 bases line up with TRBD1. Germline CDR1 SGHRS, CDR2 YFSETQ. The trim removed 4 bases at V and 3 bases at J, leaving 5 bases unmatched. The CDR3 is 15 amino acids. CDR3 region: CASSTGQGGTDTQYF. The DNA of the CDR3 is TGCGCCAGCAGCACCGGACAGGGGGGGACAGATACGCAGTATTTT. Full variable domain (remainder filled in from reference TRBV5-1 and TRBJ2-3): KAGVTQTPRYLIKTRGQQVTLSCSPISGHRSVSWYQQTPGQGLQFLFEYFSETQRNKGNFPGRFSGRQFSNSRSEMNVSTLELGDSALYLCASSTGQGGTDTQYFGPGTRLTVL.

In DNA, the CDR3 is TGTGCCAGCAGTGAAGAGGGGATGGTTACCCAAGAGACCCAGTACTTC. Protein sequence: CASSEEGMVTQETQYF. The chain uses TRBV2 and TRBJ2-5; D perhaps matches TRBD1 (5 bases). CDR1 and CDR2 (germline): SNHLY, FYNNEI. Trimming cost V 1 base and J 1 base, with 13 bases left between them. CDR3 length: 16 amino acids.

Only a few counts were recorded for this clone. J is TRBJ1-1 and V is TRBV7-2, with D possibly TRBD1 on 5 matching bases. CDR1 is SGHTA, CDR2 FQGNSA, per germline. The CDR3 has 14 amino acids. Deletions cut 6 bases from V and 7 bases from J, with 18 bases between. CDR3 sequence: CASRPGLRGDEAFF. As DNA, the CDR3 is TGTGCCAGCAGACCGGGATTGCGAGGGGATGAAGCTTTCTTT.

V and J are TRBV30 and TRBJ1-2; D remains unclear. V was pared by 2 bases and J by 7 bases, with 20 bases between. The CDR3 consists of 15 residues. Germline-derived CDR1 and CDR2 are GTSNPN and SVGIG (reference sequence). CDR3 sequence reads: CAWSSYPRTAGGYTF. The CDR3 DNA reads TGTGCCTGGAGTTCTTATCCTAGGACGGCCGGTGGCTACACCTTC.

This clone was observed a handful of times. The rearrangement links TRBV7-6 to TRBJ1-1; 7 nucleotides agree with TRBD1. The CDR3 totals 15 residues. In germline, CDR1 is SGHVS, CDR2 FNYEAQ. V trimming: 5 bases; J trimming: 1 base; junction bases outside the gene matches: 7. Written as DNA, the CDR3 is TGTGCCAGCAGCCCACGCCCAGGGGGGAACACTGAAGCTTTCTTT. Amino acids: CASSPRPGGNTEAFF.

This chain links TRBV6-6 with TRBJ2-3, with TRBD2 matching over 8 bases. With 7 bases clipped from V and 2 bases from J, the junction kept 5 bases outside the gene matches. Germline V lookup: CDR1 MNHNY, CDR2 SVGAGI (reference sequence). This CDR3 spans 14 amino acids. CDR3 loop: CASTIAGSTDTQYF. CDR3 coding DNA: TGTGCCAGCACGATAGCGGGGTCCACAGATACGCAGTATTTT.

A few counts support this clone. The DNA for the CDR3 is TGTGCCTGGAGAGGGGGCGAGAGACGAGGCTACACCTTC. This codes for CAWRGGERRGYTF. The chain employs TRBV30 and TRBJ1-2; TRBD1 matches at 7 bases. The CDR3 has 13 residues. Trimming took 3 bases from V and 8 from J; bases not matched to a gene: 9. Germline values: CDR1 GTSNPN, CDR2 SVGIG (reference sequence).

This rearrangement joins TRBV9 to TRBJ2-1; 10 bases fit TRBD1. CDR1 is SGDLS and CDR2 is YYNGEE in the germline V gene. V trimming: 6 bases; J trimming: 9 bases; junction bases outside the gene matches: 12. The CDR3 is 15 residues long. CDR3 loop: CASNAPGTGAGEQFF. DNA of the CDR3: TGTGCCAGCAACGCCCCCGGGACAGGGGCAGGTGAGCAGTTCTTC.

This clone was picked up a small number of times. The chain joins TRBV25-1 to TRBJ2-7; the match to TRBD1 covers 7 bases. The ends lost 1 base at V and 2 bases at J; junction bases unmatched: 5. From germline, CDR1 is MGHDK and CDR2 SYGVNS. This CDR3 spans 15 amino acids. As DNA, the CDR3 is TGTGCCAGCAGTGAATCCCCGACAGGGCCCTACGAGCAGTACTTC. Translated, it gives CASSESPTGPYEQYF.

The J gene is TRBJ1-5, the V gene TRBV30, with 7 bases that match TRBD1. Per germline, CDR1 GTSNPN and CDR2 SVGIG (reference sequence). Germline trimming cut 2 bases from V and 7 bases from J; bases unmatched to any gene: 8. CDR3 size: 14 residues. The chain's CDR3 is CAWSPPGGYQPQHF. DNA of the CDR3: TGTGCCTGGAGTCCTCCAGGGGGGTACCAGCCCCAGCATTTT. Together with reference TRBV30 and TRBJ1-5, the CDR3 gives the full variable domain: SQTIHQWPATLVQPVGSPLSLECTVEGTSNPNLYWYRQAAGRGLQLLFYSVGIGQISSEVPQNLSASRPQDRQFILSSKKLLLSDSGFYLCAWSPPGGYQPQHFGDGTRLSIL.

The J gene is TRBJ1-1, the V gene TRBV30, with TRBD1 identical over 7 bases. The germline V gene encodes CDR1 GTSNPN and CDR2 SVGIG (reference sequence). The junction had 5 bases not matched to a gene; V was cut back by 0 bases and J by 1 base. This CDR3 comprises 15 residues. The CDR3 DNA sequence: TGTGCCTGGAGTGTACCGGACAGGAGGAACACTGAAGCTTTCTTT. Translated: CAWSVPDRRNTEAFF.

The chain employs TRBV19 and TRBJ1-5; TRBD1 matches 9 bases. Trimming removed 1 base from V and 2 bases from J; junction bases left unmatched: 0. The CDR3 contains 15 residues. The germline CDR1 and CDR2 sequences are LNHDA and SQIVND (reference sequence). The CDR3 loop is CASSIGTGGNQPQHF. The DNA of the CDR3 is TGTGCCAGTAGTATAGGGACAGGGGGCAATCAGCCCCAGCATTTT.

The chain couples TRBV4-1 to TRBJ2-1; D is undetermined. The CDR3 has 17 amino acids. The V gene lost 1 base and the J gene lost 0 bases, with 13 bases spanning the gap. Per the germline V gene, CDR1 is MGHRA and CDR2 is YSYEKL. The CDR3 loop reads CASSQVKFESSYNEQFF. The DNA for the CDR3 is TGCGCCAGCAGCCAAGTTAAGTTCGAGAGCTCCTACAATGAGCAGTTCTTC.

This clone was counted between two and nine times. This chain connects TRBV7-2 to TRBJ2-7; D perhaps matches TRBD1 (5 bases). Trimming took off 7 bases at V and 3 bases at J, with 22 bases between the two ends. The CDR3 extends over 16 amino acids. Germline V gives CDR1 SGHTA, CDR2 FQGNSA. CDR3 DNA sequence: TGTGCCAGCACCCCGAGGTTGGTAGGGGCCTACTACGAGCAGTACTTC. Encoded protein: CASTPRLVGAYYEQYF.

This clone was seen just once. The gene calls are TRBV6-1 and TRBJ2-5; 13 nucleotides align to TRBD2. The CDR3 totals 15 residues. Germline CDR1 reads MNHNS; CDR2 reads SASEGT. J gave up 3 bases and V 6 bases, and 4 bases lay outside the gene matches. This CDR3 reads CASREGLAGKETQYF. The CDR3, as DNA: TGTGCCAGCAGGGAGGGACTAGCGGGAAAAGAGACCCAGTACTTC.